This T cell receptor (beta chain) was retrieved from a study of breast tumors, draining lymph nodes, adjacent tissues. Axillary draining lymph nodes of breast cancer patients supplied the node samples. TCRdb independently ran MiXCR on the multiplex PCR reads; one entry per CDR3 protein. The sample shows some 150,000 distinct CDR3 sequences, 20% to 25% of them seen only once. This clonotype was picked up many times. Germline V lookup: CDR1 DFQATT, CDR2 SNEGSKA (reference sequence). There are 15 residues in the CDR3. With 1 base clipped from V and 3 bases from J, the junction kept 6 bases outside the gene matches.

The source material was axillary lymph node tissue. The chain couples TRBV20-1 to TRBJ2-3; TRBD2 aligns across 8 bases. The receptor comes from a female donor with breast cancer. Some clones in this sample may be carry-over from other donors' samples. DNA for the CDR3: TGCAGTGCTAGAGTCTCACTAGCGGATACAGATACGCAGTATTTT. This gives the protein CSARVSLADTDTQYF.